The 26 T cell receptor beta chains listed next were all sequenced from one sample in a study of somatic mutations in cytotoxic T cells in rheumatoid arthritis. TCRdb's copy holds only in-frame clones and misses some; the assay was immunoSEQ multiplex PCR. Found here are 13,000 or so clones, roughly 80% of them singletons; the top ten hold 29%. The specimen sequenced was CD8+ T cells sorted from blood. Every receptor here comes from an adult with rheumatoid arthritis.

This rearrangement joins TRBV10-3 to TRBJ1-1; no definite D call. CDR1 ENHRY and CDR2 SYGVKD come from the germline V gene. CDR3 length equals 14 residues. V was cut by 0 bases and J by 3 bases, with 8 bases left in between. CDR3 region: CAISESPADTEAFF. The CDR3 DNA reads TGTGCCATCAGTGAGTCTCCAGCGGACACTGAAGCTTTCTTT.

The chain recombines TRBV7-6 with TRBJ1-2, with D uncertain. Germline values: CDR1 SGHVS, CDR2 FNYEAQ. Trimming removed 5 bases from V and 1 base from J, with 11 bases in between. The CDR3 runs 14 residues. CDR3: CASSPGGINYGYTF. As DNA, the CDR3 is TGTGCCAGCAGCCCAGGAGGGATTAACTATGGCTACACCTTC.

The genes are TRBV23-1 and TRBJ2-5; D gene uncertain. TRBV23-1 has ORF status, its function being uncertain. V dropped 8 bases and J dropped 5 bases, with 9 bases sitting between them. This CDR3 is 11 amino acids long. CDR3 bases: TGCGCCAGCTTCGCCCAGGAGACCCAGTACTTC. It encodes CASFAQETQYF.

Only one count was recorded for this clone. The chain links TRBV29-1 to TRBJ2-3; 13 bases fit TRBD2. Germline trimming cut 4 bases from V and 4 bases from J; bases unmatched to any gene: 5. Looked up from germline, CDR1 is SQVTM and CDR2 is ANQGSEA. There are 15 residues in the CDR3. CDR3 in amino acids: CSVVRLAGGADTQYF. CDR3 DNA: TGCAGCGTTGTCCGACTAGCGGGAGGTGCAGATACGCAGTATTTT.

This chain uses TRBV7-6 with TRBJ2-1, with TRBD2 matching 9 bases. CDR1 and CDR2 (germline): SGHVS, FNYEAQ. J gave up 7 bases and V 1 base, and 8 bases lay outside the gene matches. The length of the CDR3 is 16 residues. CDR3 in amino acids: CASSLVPSGRRNEQFF. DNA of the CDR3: TGTGCCAGCAGCTTAGTTCCAAGCGGGAGGCGTAATGAGCAGTTCTTC.

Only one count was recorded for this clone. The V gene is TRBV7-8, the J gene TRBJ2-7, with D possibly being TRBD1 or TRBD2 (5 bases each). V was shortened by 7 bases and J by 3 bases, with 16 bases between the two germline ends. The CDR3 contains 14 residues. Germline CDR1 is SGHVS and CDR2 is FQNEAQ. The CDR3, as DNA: TGTGCCAGCAACCCCGACAGCGGCCTCTACGAGCAGTACTTC. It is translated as CASNPDSGLYEQYF.

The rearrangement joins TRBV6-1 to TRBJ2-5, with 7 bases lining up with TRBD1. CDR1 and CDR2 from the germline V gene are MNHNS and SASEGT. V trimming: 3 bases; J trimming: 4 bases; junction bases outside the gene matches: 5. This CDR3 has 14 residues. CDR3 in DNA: TGTGCCAGCAGTGAGACCGGGACAGCAGAGACCCAGTACTTC. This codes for CASSETGTAETQYF.

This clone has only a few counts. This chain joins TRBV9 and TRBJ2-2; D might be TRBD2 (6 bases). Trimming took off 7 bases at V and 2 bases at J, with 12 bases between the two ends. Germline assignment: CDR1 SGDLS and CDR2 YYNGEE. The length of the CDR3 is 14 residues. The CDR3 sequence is CASGGGINTGELFF. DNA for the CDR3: TGTGCCAGCGGCGGCGGGATTAACACCGGGGAGCTGTTTTTT.

The CDR3 sequence: CASSSPEQSDTQYF. The CDR3 region has the DNA TGCGCCAGCAGCTCGCCGGAACAGTCGGATACGCAGTATTTT. The rearrangement links TRBV5-1 to TRBJ2-3; D ambiguous. Germline V gives CDR1 SGHRS, CDR2 YFSETQ. The CDR3 contains 14 residues. V dropped 3 bases and J dropped 6 bases, with 14 bases sitting between them.

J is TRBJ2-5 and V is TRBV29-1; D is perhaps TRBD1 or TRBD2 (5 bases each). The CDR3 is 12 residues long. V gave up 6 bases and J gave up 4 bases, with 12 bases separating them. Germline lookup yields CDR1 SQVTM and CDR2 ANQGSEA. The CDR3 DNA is TGCAGCGTCTCCGGGACCGGAGAGACCCAGTACTTC. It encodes CSVSGTGETQYF.

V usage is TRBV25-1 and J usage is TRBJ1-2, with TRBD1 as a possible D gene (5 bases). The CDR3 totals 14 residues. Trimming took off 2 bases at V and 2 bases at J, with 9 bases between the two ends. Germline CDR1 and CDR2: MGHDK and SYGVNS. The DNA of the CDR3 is TGTGCCAGCAGTGAACTGGACACCAACTATGGCTACACCTTC. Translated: CASSELDTNYGYTF.

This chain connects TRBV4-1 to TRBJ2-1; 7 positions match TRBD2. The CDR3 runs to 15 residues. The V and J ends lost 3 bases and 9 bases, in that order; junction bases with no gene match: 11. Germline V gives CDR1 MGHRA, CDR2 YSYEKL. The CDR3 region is CASSHGLGIHIEQFF. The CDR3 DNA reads TGCGCCAGCAGCCACGGACTAGGGATCCACATTGAGCAGTTCTTC.

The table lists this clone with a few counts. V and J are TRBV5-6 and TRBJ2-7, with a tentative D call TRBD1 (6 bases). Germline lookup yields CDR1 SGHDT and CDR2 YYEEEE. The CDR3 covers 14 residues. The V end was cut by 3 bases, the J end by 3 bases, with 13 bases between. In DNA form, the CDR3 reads TGTGCCAGCAGCTGGCGGGCAGGGGTCTACGAGCAGTACTTC. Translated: CASSWRAGVYEQYF.

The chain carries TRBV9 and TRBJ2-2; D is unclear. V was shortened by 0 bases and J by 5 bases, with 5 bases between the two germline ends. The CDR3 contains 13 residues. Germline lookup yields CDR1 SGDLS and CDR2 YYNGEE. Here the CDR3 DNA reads TGTGCCAGCAGCGTAGGAACGACCGGGGAGCTGTTTTTT. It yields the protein CASSVGTTGELFF.

The CDR3 sequence: CASSGDSPKQYF. The DNA of the CDR3 is TGTGCCAGCAGCGGGGACTCCCCTAAGCAGTACTTC. The V and J genes are TRBV6-1 and TRBJ2-7; D may be TRBD2 (6 bases). V lost 6 bases to trimming and J lost 8 bases, with 14 bases between them. From germline, CDR1 is MNHNS and CDR2 SASEGT. The CDR3 has 12 amino acids.

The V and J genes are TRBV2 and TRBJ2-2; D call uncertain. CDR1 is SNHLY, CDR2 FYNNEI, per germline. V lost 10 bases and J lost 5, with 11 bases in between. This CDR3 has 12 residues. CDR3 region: CAILRVTGELFF. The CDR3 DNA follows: TGTGCCATCCTTAGGGTTACCGGGGAGCTGTTTTTT.

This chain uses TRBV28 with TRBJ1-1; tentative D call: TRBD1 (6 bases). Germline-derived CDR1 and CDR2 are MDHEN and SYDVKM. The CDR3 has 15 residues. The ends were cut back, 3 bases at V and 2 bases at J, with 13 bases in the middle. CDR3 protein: CASSFSGTPNTEAFF. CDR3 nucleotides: TGTGCCAGCAGTTTTTCCGGGACACCTAACACTGAAGCTTTCTTT.

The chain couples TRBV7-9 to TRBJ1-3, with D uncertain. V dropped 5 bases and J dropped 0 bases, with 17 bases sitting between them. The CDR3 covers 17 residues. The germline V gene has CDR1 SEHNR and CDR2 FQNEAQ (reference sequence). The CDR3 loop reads CASSRLAEPVSGNTIYF. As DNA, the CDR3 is TGTGCCAGCAGCCGGTTGGCGGAACCGGTCTCTGGAAACACCATATATTTT.

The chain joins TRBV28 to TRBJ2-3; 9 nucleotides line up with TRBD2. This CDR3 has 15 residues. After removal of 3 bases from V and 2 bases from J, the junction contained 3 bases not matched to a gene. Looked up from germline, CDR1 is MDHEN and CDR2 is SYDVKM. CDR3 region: CASSFGGRATDTQYF. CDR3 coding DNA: TGTGCCAGCAGTTTCGGCGGGAGGGCCACAGATACGCAGTATTTT.

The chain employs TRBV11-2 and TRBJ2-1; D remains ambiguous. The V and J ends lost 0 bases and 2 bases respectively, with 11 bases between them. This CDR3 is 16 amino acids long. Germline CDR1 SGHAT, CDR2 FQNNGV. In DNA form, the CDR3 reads TGTGCCAGCAGCTTAGAACCAAGAACGGCCTACAATGAGCAGTTCTTC. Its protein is CASSLEPRTAYNEQFF.

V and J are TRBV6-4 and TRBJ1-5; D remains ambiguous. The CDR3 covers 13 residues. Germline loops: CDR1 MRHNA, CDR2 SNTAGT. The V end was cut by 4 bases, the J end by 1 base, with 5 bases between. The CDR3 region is CASSAGSNQPQHF. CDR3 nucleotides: TGTGCCAGCAGTGCGGGGAGCAATCAGCCCCAGCATTTT.

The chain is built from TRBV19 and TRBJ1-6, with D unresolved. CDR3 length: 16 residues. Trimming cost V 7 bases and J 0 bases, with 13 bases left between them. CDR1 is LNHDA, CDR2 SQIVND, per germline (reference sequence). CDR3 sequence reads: CASMNLRSSYNSPLHF. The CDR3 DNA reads TGTGCCAGTATGAATTTAAGGAGCTCCTATAATTCACCCCTCCACTTT.

CDR3 residues: CASSIGAGEDEQYF. CDR3 DNA sequence: TGTGCCAGTAGTATCGGGGCAGGGGAGGACGAGCAGTACTTC. The chain recombines TRBV19 with TRBJ2-7; D tentatively reads TRBD1 or TRBD2 (6 bases each). The CDR3 covers 14 residues. Trimming left V 3 bases short and J 5 bases short, with 14 bases between. Per the germline V gene, CDR1 is LNHDA and CDR2 is SQIVND (reference sequence).

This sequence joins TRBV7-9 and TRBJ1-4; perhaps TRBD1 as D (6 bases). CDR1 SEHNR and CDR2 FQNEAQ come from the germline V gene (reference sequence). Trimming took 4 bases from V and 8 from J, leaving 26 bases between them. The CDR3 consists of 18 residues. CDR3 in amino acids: CASSSVGGAFFYEEKLFF. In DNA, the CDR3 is TGTGCCAGCAGCTCGGTTGGGGGCGCGTTTTTTTATGAGGAAAAACTGTTTTTT. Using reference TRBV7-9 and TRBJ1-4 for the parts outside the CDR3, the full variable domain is DTGVSQNPRHKITKRGQNVTFRCDPISEHNRLYWYRQTLGQGPEFLTYFQNEAQLEKSRLLSDRFSAERPKGSFSTLEIQRTEQGDSAMYLCASSSVGGAFFYEEKLFFGSGTQLSVL.

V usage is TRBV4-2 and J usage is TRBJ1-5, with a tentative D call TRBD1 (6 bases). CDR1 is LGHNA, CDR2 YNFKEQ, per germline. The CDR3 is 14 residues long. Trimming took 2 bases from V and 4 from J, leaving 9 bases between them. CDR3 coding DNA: TGTGCCAGCAGCCAAAGACAGGCAAATCAGCCCCAGCATTTT. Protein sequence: CASSQRQANQPQHF.

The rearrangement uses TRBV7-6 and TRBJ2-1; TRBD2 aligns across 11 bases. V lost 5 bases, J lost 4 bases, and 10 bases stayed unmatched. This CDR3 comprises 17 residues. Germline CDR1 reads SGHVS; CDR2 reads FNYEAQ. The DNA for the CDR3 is TGTGCCAGCAGCCCGCTAGAAAGGACTAGCGGGTACAATGAGCAGTTCTTC. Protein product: CASSPLERTSGYNEQFF. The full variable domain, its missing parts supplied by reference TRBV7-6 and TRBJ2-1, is GAGVSQSPRYKVTKRGQDVALRCDPISGHVSLYWYRQALGQGPEFLTYFNYEAQQDKSGLPNDRFSAERPEGSISTLTIQRTEQRDSAMYRCASSPLERTSGYNEQFFGPGTRLTVL.